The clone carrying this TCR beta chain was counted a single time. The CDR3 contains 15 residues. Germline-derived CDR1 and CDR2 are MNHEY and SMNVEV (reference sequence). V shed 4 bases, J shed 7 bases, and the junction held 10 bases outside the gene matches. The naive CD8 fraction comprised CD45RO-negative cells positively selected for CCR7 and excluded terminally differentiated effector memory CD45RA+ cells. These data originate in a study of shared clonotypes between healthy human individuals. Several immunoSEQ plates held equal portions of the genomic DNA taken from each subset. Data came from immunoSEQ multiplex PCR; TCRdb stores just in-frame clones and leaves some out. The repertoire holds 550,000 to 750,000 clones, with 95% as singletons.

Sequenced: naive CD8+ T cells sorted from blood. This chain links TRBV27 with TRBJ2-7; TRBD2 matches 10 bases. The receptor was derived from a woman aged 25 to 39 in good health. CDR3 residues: CASSSSTSGRGEQYF. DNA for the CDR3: TGTGCCAGCAGTTCCTCGACTAGCGGGCGAGGTGAGCAGTACTTC.